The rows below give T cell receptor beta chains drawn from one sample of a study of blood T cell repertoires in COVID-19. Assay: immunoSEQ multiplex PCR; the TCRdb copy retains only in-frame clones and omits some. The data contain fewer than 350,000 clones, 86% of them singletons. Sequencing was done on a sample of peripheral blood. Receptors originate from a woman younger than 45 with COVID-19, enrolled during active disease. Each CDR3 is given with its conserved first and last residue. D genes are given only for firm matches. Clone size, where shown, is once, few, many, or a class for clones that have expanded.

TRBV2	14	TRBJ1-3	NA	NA	CASNVQGDGNTIYF	TGTGCCAGCAATGTACAGGGAGATGGAAACACCATATATTTT
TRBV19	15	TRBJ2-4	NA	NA	CASSISTAGINIQYF	TGTGCCAGTAGTATATCGACAGCGGGCATAAACATTCAGTACTTC
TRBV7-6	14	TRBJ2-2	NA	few	CASSFGGLTGELFF	TGTGCCAGCAGCTTCGGGGGTTTGACCGGGGAGCTGTTTTTT
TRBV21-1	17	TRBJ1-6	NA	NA	CASSKAGSGQGSSPLHF	TGTGCCAGCAGCAAAGCTGGGTCGGGACAGGGAAGTTCACCCCTCCACTTT
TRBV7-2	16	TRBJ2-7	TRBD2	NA	CASSLVRLAERGEQYF	TGTGCCAGCAGCTTAGTGCGACTAGCGGAGCGCGGGGAGCAGTACTTC
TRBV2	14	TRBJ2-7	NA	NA	CASRGQTLLYEQYF	TGTGCCAGCAGAGGACAGACCCTCCTCTACGAGCAGTACTTC
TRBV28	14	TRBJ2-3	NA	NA	CASREGGGADTQYF	TGTGCCAGCAGAGAGGGAGGTGGAGCAGATACGCAGTATTTT
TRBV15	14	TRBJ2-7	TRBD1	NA	CATSRTGQTYEQYF	TGTGCCACCAGCCGAACGGGACAGACATACGAGCAGTACTTC
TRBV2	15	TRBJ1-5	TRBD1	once	CASSGQGFGNQPQHF	TGTGCCAGCAGTGGACAGGGCTTTGGGAATCAGCCCCAGCATTTT
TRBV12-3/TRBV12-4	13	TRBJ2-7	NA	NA	CASSFVPPGEQYF	TGTGCCAGCAGTTTCGTCCCTCCGGGCGAGCAGTACTTC
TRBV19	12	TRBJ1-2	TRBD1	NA	CGTGTGRYGYTF	TGTGGTACGGGGACAGGGCGGTATGGCTACACCTTC
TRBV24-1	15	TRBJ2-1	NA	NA	CATSDFRGGVNEQFF	TGTGCCACCAGTGATTTCCGAGGGGGTGTGAATGAGCAGTTCTTC
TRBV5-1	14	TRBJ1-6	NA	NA	CASSEGYRYSPLHF	TGCGCCAGCAGCGAAGGTTACAGGTATTCACCCCTCCACTTT
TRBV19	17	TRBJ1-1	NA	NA	CASSWGTPSEVATEAFF	TGTGCCAGTAGTTGGGGGACACCCTCGGAGGTGGCCACTGAAGCTTTCTTT
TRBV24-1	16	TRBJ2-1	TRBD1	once	CATSDYRGPGYNEQFF	TGTGCCACCAGTGACTACAGGGGGCCGGGGTACAATGAGCAGTTCTTC
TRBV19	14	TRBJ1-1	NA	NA	CASSPQGLNTEAFF	TGTGCCAGTAGCCCACAGGGTCTGAACACTGAAGCTTTCTTT